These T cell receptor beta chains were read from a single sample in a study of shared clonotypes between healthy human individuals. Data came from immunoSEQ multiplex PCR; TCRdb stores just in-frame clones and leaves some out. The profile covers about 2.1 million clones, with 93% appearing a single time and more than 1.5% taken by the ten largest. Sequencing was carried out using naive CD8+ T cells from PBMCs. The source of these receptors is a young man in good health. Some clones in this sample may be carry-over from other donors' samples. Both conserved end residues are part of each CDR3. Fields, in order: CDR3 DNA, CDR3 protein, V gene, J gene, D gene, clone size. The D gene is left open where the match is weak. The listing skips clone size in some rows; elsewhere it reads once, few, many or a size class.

cdr3_nt: TGTGCCAGTAGTATAGTCTCCAGGGGCGATCAGCCCCAGCATTTT; cdr3_aa: CASSIVSRGDQPQHF; v_call: TRBV19; j_call: TRBJ1-5; d_call: .; clone_size: .
cdr3_nt: TGTGCCAGCAGCTTGAGTCCTGGTCAGCCCCAGCATTTT; cdr3_aa: CASSLSPGQPQHF; v_call: TRBV4-2; j_call: TRBJ1-5; d_call: .; clone_size: .
cdr3_nt: TGTGCCAGCAGGTCCCGGGACAGTGAAGCTTTCTTT; cdr3_aa: CASRSRDSEAFF; v_call: TRBV6-5; j_call: TRBJ1-1; d_call: TRBD1; clone_size: .
cdr3_nt: TGTGCCAGCAGCGCCCTTCTACTAGCGGGAGATAGGCTCTTC; cdr3_aa: CASSALLLAGDRLF; v_call: TRBV7-9; j_call: TRBJ2-1; d_call: TRBD2; clone_size: once
cdr3_nt: TGCAGTGCTTTAACAGGGCGTGAACTGTTTTTT; cdr3_aa: CSALTGRELFF; v_call: TRBV20-1; j_call: TRBJ1-4; d_call: .; clone_size: .
cdr3_nt: TGCAGCGTATCCGGGACAACGCCTTACGAGCAGTACTTC; cdr3_aa: CSVSGTTPYEQYF; v_call: TRBV29-1; j_call: TRBJ2-7; d_call: .; clone_size: .
cdr3_nt: TGTGCCAGCAGCTTAGTGGGAGCGAGCTACGAGCAGTACTTC; cdr3_aa: CASSLVGASYEQYF; v_call: TRBV11-2; j_call: TRBJ2-7; d_call: .; clone_size: .
cdr3_nt: TGCGCCAGCAGCCAAGTCACAGGGTACTACGAGCAGTACTTC; cdr3_aa: CASSQVTGYYEQYF; v_call: TRBV4-1; j_call: TRBJ2-7; d_call: .; clone_size: .
cdr3_nt: TGTGCCAGCACCCTCACGGGACAGGGATTTCAGCCCCAGCATTTT; cdr3_aa: CASTLTGQGFQPQHF; v_call: TRBV28; j_call: TRBJ1-5; d_call: TRBD1; clone_size: .
cdr3_nt: TGTGCCGCGGCGGCGGCCGCACAAGAGACCCAGTACTTC; cdr3_aa: CAAAAAAQETQYF; v_call: TRBV10-3; j_call: TRBJ2-5; d_call: .; clone_size: .
cdr3_nt: TGTGCCAGCATGGGGGTTCGACTAGCGGGAGGGGACTACGAGCAGTACTTC; cdr3_aa: CASMGVRLAGGDYEQYF; v_call: TRBV27; j_call: TRBJ2-7; d_call: TRBD2; clone_size: .
cdr3_nt: TGTGCCAGTAGTATAATTGGTCGCGGTCGGTTCGAGCAGTTCTTC; cdr3_aa: CASSIIGRGRFEQFF; v_call: TRBV19; j_call: TRBJ2-1; d_call: .; clone_size: once